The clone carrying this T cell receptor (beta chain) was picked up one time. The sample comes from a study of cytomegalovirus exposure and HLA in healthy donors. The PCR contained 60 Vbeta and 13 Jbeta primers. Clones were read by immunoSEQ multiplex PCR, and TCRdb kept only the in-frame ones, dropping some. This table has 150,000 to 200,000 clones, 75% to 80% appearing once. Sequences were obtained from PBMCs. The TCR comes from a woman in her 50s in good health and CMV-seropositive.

This CDR3 reads CASRATGYYGYTF. Here the CDR3 DNA reads TGTGCCAGCAGAGCTACAGGTTACTATGGCTACACCTTC. The V and J genes are TRBV6-5 and TRBJ1-2, with D possibly TRBD1 on 5 matching bases. V was pared by 6 bases and J by 3 bases, with 11 bases between. Germline values: CDR1 MNHEY, CDR2 SVGAGI. The CDR3 length is 13 residues.